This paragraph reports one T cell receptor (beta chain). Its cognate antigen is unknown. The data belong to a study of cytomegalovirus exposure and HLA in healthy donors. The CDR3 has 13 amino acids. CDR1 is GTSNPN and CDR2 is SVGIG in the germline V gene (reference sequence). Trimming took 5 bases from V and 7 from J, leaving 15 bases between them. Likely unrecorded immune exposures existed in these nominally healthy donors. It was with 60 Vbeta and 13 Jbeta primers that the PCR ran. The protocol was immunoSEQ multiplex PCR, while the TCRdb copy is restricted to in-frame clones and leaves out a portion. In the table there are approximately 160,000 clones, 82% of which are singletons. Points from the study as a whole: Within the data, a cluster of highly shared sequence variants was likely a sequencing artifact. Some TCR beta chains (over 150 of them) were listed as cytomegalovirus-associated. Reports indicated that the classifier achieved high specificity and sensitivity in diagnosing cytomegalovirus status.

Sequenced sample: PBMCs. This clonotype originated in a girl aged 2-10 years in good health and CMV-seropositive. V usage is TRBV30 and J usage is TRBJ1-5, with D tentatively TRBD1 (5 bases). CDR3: CAWSTQAEQPQHF. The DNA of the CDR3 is TGTGCCTGGTCGACACAGGCGGAGCAGCCCCAGCATTTT.